The rows below give T cell receptor beta chains drawn from one sample of a study of early T cells in non-severe SARS-CoV-2 infection. TCRdb processed the 5' RACE reads anew with MiXCR; each CDR3 protein has one entry. Here the sample spans approximately 37,000 distinct CDR3 sequences, roughly 5% being singletons. The material sequenced was whole blood. These receptors all come from an adult who was a healthcare worker with PCR-confirmed SARS-CoV-2 infection or an uninfected control (not recorded which). CDR3s include the opening cysteine and the closing phenylalanine or tryptophan. D genes are given only for firm matches. Clone size is not always given. Where it is, it says once, few, many or a class for expanded clones.

>TRBV2|many|TRBD2|TRBJ2-3|15
CASRLAGTPTDTQYF
TGTGCCAGCAGGCTAGCGGGTACGCCCACAGATACGCAGTATTTT
>TRBV9|many|.|TRBJ1-6|15
CASSENRNSNSPLHF
TGTGCCAGCAGCGAGAACCGCAACAGTAATTCACCCCTCCACTTT
>TRBV5-1|few|.|TRBJ2-2|14
CASRYGQNTGELFF
TGCGCCAGCAGATACGGACAGAACACCGGGGAGCTGTTTTTT
>TRBV5-1|.|.|TRBJ2-4|17
CASSLVYADQAKNIQYF
TGCGCCAGCAGCTTGGTGTATGCCGATCAGGCCAAAAACATTCAGTACTTC
>TRBV7-8|many|.|TRBJ1-5|15
CASSPGSLGNQPQHF
TGTGCCAGCAGCCCGGGGTCTCTGGGCAATCAGCCCCAGCATTTT
>TRBV28|many|.|TRBJ1-5|17
CASSPPHRVRRAQPQHF
TGTGCCAGCAGTCCACCTCACCGGGTGAGAAGGGCCCAGCCCCAGCATTTT
>TRBV20-1|.|.|TRBJ2-4|12
CSASKDKNIQYF
TGCAGTGCTAGCAAGGACAAAAACATTCAGTACTTC
>TRBV28|many|.|TRBJ1-2|14
CASSLAEERQGYTF
TGTGCCAGCAGTCTCGCGGAGGAACGGCAGGGCTACACCTTC
>TRBV18|few|.|TRBJ2-6|18
CASSPQEGFGSGANVLTF
TGTGCCAGCTCACCCCAAGAGGGGTTCGGCTCTGGGGCCAACGTCCTGACTTTC
>TRBV5-4|.|TRBD1|TRBJ1-2|17
CASSSQTLRQGSDGYTF
TGTGCCAGCAGCTCCCAAACCCTCCGACAGGGTTCGGATGGCTACACCTTC
>TRBV19|few|.|TRBJ2-3|14
CASSEWGAEDTQYF
TGTGCCAGTAGTGAGTGGGGGGCTGAAGATACGCAGTATTTT
>TRBV7-8|many|.|TRBJ2-1|16
CASSLASGTSYNEQFF
TGTGCCAGCAGCTTAGCTAGCGGAACCTCCTACAATGAGCAGTTCTTC
>TRBV28|few|.|TRBJ2-3|14
CASSPPYSQDTQYF
TGTGCCAGCAGTCCCCCCTACTCCCAAGATACGCAGTATTTT
>TRBV28|.|.|TRBJ2-1|14
CASSPAGTANEQFF
TGTGCCAGCAGCCCCGCGGGGACCGCCAATGAGCAGTTCTTC
>TRBV9|few|TRBD2|TRBJ2-3|19
CASSVGSASGVRGTDTQYF
TGTGCCAGCAGCGTAGGATCGGCTAGCGGGGTAAGGGGCACAGATACGCAGTATTTT
>TRBV7-2|many|TRBD2|TRBJ2-1|18
CASSFQGTSPRFYNEQFF
TGTGCCAGCAGCTTTCAGGGGACTAGCCCCCGATTTTACAATGAGCAGTTCTTC
>TRBV18|.|.|TRBJ2-7|15
CASSPDLGGLYEQYF
TGTGCCAGCTCACCCGATCTCGGGGGACTGTACGAGCAGTACTTC
>TRBV20-1|once|.|TRBJ2-7|13
CSASAPPRGEQYF
TGCAGTGCTAGCGCACCTCCACGAGGCGAGCAGTACTTC
>TRBV2|many|.|TRBJ2-2|14
CASRELGHTGELFF
TGTGCCAGCCGGGAGTTGGGGCACACCGGGGAGCTGTTTTTT
>TRBV5-1|many|TRBD2|TRBJ2-1|16
CASSRRASGGADEQFF
TGCGCCAGCAGCCGCAGGGCTAGCGGGGGGGCGGATGAGCAGTTCTTC
>TRBV6-1|many|.|TRBJ1-6|15
CASSVAELPNSPLHF
TGTGCCAGCAGTGTAGCAGAGCTTCCAAATTCACCCCTCCACTTT